This T cell receptor beta chain appears in the sequencing data of a study of T cells in localized non-small cell lung cancer. Points from the study as a whole: Higher blood T cell density went with longer overall survival. Compared with tumor, uninvolved adjacent lung displayed greater T cell clonality, ranking highest overall.

About this clone itself: Its antigen is undetermined.

Produced via immunoSEQ multiplex PCR; TCRdb's table is partial and in-frame only. The profile shows around 64,000 clones, around 90% of them singletons. The CDR3 is 16 residues long. Trimming at V came to 2 bases and at J to 8 bases, leaving 8 bases not matched to a gene. Germline V gene sequence: CDR1 SGHTA, CDR2 FQGTGA. The TCR originated in a man aged 40-75 years with stage I squamous cell lung carcinoma. The material sequenced was peripheral blood, taken before any cancer treatment. The chain is built from TRBV7-3 and TRBJ1-4; 10 bases are a match to TRBD1. CDR3 sequence reads: CASSLRGGQGIEKLFF. The CDR3 coding sequence is TGTGCCAGCAGCTTACGAGGGGGACAGGGGATCGAAAAACTGTTTTTT.